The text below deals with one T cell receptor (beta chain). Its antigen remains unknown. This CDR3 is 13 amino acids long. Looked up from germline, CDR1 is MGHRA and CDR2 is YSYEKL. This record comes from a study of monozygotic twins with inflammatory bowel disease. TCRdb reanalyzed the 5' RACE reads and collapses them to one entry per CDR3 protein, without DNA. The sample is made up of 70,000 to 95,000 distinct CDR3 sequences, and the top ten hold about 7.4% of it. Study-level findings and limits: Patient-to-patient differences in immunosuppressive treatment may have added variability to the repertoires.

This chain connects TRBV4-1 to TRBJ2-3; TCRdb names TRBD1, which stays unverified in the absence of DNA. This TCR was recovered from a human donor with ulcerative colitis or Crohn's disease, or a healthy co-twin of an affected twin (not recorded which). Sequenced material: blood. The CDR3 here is CASSQGGANTQYF.